What follows is one TCR beta chain and its context. TRB rearrangements spanning V, D and J were amplified using mixed TRB-A/B primers. TCRdb passed the multiplex PCR reads through MiXCR, listing each CDR3 protein once. The sample lists about 5,000 distinct CDR3 sequences, 31% seen once, with around a fifth in the top ten. This entry belongs to a study of T cell repertoires in aging, cancer and after chemotherapy. The V and J ends lost 5 bases and 6 bases respectively, with 16 bases between them. The CDR3 spans 14 residues. Germline V gives CDR1 MNHEY, CDR2 SVGAGI. Peripheral blood genomic DNA, not sorted cells or RNA, was the template.

Source material: blood. This TCR was recovered from a human donor with a blood cancer. The donor label of this sample is uncertain. The chain employs TRBV6-5 and TRBJ2-5; D not certain. The CDR3 DNA reads as TGTGCCAGCAGTGAAATGGACGGTAGGAAGACCCAGTACTTC. Translation gives CASSEMDGRKTQYF.